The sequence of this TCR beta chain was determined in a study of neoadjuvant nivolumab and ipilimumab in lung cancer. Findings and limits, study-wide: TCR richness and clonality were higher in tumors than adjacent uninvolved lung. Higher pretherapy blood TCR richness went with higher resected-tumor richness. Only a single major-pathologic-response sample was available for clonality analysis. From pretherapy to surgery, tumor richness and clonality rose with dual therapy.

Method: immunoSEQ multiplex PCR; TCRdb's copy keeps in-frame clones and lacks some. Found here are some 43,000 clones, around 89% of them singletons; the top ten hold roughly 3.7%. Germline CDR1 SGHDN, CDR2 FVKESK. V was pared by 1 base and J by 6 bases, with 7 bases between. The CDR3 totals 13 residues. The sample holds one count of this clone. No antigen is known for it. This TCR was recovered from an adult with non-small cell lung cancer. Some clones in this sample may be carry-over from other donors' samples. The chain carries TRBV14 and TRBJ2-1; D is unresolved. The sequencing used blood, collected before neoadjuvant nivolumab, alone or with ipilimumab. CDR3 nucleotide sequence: TGTGCCAGCAGCCAAGGTCTAGGCAATGAGCAGTTCTTC. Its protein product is CASSQGLGNEQFF.